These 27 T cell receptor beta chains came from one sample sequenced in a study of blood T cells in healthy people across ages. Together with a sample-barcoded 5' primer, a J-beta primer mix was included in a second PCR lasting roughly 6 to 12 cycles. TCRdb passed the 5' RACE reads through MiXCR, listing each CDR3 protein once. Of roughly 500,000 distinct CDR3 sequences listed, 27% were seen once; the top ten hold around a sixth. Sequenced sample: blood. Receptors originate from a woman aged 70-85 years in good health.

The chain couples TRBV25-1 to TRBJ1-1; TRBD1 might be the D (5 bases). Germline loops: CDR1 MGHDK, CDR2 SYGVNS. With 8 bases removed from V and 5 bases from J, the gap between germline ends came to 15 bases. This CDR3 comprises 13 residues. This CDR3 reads CASLLTGRTEAFF. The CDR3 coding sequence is TGTGCCAGCCTCTTAACGGGGCGGACTGAAGCTTTCTTT. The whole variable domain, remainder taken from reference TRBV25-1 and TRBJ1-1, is EADIYQTPRYLVIGTGKKITLECSQTMGHDKMYWYQQDPGMELHLIHYSYGVNSTEKGDLSSESTVSRIRTEHFPLTLESARPSHTSQYLCASLLTGRTEAFFGQGTRLTVV.

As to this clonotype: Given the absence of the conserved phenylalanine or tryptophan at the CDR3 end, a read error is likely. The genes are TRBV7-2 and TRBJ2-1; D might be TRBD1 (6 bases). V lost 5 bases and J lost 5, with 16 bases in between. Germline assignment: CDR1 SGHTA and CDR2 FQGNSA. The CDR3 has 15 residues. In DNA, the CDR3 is TGTGCCAGCAGCGAACAGGGCCTAACCAACAATGAGCAGTTCTTA. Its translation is CASSEQGLTNNEQFL.

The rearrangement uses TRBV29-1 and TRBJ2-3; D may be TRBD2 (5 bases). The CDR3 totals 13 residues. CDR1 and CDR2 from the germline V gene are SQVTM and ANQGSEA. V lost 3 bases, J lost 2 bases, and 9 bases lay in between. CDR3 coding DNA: TGCAGCGTTGACACGGGGTCCACAGATACGCAGTATTTT. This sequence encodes CSVDTGSTDTQYF.

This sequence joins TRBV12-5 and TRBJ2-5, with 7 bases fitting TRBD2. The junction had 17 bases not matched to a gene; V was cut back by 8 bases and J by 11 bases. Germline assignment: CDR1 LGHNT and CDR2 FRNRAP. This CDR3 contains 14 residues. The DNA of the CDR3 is TGTGCTAGTTCCCCAGGGACTACTTACCTCGGGCAGTACTTC. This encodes CASSPGTTYLGQYF.

In DNA form, the CDR3 reads TGTGCCAGCAGCCAACAGGGTGATCAGCCCCAGCATTTT. This encodes CASSQQGDQPQHF. The chain combines TRBV7-2 with TRBJ1-5; TRBD1 might be the D (6 bases). Trimming took off 5 bases at V and 5 bases at J, with 10 bases between the two ends. The germline CDR1 and CDR2 sequences are SGHTA and FQGNSA. CDR3 length equals 13 residues.

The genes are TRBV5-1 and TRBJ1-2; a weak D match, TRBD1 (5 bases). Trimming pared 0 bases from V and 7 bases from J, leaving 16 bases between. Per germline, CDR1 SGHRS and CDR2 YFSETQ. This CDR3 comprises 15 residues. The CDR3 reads CASSLEGPGGPGYTF. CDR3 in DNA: TGCGCCAGCAGCTTGGAGGGACCGGGGGGACCTGGCTACACCTTC. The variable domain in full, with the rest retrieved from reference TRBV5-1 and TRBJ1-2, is KAGVTQTPRYLIKTRGQQVTLSCSPISGHRSVSWYQQTPGQGLQFLFEYFSETQRNKGNFPGRFSGRQFSNSRSEMNVSTLELGDSALYLCASSLEGPGGPGYTFGSGTRLTVV.

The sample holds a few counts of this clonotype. The CDR3 region has the DNA TGTGCCAGCAGCTTGGAGGGACTTGCGGCAACTAATGAAAAACTGTTTTTT. It codes for CASSLEGLAATNEKLFF. V gene TRBV5-6 combines with J gene TRBJ1-4, with TRBD1 as a possible D gene (5 bases). Deletions cut 0 bases from V and 0 bases from J, with 12 bases between. Germline V gene sequence: CDR1 SGHDT, CDR2 YYEEEE. CDR3 size: 17 residues.

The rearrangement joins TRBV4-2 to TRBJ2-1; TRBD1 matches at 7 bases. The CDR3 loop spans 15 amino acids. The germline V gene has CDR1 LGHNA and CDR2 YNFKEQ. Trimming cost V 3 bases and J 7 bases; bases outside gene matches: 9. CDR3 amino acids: CASSQERQGVNEQFF. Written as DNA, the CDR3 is TGTGCCAGCAGCCAGGAAAGACAGGGAGTAAATGAGCAGTTCTTC.

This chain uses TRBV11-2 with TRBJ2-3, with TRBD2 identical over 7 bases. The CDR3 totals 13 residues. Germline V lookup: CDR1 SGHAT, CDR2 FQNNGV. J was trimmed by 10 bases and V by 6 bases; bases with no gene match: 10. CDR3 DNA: TGTGCCAGCAGGTTATCCAGCGGGGTCGCGCAGTATTTT. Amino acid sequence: CASRLSSGVAQYF.

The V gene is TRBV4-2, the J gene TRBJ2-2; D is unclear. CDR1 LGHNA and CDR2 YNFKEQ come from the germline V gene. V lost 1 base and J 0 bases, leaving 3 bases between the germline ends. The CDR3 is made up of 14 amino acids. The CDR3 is CASSQAANTGELFF. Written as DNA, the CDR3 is TGTGCCAGCAGCCAAGCGGCGAACACCGGGGAGCTGTTTTTT.

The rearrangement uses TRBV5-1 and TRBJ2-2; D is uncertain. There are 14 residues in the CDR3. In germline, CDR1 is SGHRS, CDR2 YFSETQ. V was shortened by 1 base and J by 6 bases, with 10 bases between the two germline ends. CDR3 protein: CASSLSPGPGELFF. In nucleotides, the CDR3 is TGCGCCAGCAGCTTGTCTCCGGGTCCCGGGGAGCTGTTTTTT. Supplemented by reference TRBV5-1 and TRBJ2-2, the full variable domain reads KAGVTQTPRYLIKTRGQQVTLSCSPISGHRSVSWYQQTPGQGLQFLFEYFSETQRNKGNFPGRFSGRQFSNSRSEMNVSTLELGDSALYLCASSLSPGPGELFFGEGSRLTVL.

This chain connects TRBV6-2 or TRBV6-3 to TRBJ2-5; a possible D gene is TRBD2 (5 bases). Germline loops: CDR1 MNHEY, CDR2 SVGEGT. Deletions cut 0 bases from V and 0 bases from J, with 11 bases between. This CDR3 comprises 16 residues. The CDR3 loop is CASSYSIGDYQETQYF. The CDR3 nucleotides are TGTGCCAGCAGTTACTCTATCGGGGATTACCAAGAGACCCAGTACTTC.

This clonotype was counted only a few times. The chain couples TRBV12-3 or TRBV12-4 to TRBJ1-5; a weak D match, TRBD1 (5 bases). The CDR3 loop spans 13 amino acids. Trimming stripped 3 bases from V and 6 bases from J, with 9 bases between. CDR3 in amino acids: CASSFSGFQPQHF. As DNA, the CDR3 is TGTGCCAGCAGTTTTTCAGGGTTTCAGCCCCAGCATTTT.

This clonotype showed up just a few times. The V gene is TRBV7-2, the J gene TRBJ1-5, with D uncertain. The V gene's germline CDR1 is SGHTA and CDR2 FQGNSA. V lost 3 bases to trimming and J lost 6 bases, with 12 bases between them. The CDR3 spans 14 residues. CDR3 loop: CASSFLGSPQPQHF. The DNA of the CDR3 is TGTGCCAGCAGCTTTCTCGGTTCCCCTCAGCCCCAGCATTTT.

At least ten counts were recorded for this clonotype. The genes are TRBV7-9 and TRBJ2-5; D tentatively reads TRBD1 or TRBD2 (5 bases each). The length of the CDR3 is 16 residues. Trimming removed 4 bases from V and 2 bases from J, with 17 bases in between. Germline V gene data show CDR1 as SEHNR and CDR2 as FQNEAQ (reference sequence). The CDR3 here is CASSSQSGTRQETQYF. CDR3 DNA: TGTGCCAGCAGCTCGCAATCGGGGACCAGACAAGAGACCCAGTACTTC.

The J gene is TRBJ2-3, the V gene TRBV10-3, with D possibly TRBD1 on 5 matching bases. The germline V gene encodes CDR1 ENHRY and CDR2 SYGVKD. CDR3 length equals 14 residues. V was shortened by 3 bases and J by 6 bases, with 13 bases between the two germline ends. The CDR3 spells CAISEVYGADTQYF. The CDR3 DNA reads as TGTGCCATCAGTGAAGTGTATGGGGCGGATACGCAGTATTTT.

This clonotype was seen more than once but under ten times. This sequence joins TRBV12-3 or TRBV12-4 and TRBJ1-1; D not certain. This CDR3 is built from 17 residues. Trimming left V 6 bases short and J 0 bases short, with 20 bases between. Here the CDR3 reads CASSQAGPISMNTEAFF. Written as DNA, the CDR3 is TGTGCCAGCAGCCAGGCGGGCCCGATCTCCATGAACACTGAAGCTTTCTTT.

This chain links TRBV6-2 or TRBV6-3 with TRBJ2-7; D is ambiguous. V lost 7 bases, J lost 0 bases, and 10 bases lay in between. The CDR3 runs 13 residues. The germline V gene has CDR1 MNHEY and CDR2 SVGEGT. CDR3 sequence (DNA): TGTGCCAGCAATCGGTCCCCCTCCTACGAGCAGTACTTC. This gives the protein CASNRSPSYEQYF.

The chain's CDR3 is CASSYRTPHDTQYF. Written as DNA, the CDR3 is TGTGCCAGCAGCTATCGGACCCCCCACGATACGCAGTATTTT. The chain joins TRBV7-3 to TRBJ2-3, with no clear D. The CDR3 is 14 amino acids. V dropped 4 bases and J dropped 6 bases, with 14 bases sitting between them. The V gene's germline CDR1 is SGHTA and CDR2 FQGTGA.

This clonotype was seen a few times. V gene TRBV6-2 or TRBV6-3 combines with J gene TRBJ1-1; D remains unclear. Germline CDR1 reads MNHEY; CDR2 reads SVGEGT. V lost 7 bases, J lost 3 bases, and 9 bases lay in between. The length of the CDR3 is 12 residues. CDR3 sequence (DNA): TGTGCCAGCACGGCAGACTACACTGAAGCTTTCTTT. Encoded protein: CASTADYTEAFF.

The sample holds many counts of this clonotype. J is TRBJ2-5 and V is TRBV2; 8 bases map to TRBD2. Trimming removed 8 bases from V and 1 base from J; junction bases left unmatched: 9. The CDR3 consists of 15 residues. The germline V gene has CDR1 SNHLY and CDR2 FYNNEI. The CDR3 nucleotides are TGTGCCAGCGGGGCGCAGCGGGGGACCCAAGAGACCCAGTACTTC. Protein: CASGAQRGTQETQYF. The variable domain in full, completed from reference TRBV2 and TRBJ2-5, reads EPEVTQTPSHQVTQMGQEVILRCVPISNHLYFYWYRQILGQKVEFLVSFYNNEISEKSEIFDDQFSVERPDGSNFTLKIRSTKLEDSAMYFCASGAQRGTQETQYFGPGTRLLVL.

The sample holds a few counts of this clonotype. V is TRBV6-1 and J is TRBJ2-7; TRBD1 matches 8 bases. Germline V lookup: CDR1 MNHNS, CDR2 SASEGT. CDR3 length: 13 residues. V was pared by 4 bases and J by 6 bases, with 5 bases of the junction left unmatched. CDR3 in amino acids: CASSGTGWPEQYF. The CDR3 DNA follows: TGTGCCAGCAGTGGGACAGGGTGGCCCGAGCAGTACTTC.

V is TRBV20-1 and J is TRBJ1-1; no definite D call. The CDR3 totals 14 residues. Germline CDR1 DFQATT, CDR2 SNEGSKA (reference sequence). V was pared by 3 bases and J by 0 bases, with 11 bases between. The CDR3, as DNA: TGCAGTGCTAGTCGAACCCGAATGAACACTGAAGCTTTCTTT. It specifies CSASRTRMNTEAFF.

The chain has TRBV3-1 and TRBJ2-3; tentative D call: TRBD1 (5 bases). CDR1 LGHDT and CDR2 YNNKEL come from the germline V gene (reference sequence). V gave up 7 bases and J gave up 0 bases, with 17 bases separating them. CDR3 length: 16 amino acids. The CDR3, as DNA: TGTGCCAGCATACCAGGACACCCGGCTAGCACAGATACGCAGTATTTT. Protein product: CASIPGHPASTDTQYF.

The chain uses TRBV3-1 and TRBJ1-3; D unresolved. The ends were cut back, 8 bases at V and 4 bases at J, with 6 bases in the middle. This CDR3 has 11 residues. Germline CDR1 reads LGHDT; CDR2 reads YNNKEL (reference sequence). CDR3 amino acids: CASYEGNTIYF. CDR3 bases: TGTGCCAGCTATGAGGGAAACACCATATATTTT.

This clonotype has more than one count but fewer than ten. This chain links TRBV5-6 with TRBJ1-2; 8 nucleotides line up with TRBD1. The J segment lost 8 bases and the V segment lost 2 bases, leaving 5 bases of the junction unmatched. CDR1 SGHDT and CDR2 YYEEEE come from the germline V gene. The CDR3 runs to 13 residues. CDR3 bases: TGTGCCAGCAGCTTCTCGACAGGGGCGGGCTACACCTTC. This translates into CASSFSTGAGYTF.

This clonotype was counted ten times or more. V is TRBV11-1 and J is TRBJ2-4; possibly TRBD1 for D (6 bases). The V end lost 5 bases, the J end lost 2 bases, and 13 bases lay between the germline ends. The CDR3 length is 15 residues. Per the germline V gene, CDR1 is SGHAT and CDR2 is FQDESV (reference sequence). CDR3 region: CASSPQGSTKNIQYF. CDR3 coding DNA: TGTGCCAGCAGCCCACAGGGCTCGACCAAAAACATTCAGTACTTC.